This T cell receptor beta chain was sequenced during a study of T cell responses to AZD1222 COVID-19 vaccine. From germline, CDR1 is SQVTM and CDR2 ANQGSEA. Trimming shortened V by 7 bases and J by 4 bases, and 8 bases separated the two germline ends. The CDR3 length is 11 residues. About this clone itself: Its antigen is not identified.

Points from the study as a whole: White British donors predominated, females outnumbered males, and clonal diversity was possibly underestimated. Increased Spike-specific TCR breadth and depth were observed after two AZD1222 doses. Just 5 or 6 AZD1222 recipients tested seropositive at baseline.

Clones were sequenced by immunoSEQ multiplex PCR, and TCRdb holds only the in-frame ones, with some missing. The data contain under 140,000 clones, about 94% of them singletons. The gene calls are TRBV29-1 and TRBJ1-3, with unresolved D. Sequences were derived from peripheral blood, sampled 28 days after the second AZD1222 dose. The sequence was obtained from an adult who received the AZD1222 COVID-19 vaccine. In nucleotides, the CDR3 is TGCAGCGGCTGGTACGGAAACACCATATATTTT. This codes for CSGWYGNTIYF.